The entry below describes one TCR beta chain. The record originates from a study of blood T cell repertoires in COVID-19. Overall study: Samples came from the United States, Italy and Spain, spanning acute and convalescent COVID-19. Sources were T cells, B-cell-depleted T cells, or PBMCs; the material itself was cDNA or gDNA.

In the authors' methods: It was from reference gene primer amplification that nucleated cell counts were estimated. Sequencing was performed with immunoSEQ multiplex PCR; in TCRdb, only in-frame clones are kept and a portion is missing. That table is the source of V, J and clone size, and D and trimming were worked out from the DNA. The table has around 210,000 clones, around three quarters seen once. The sample comprised peripheral blood. The receptor's source is a woman between 65 and 79 years old with acute or convalescent COVID-19.

The CDR3 sequence is CASSLLQGNTEAFF. CDR3 DNA: TGTGCCAGCAGTTTGCTACAGGGCAACACTGAAGCTTTCTTT. The chain links TRBV6-5 to TRBJ1-1; D is perhaps TRBD1 (6 bases). CDR1 and CDR2 (germline): MNHEY, SVGAGI. V was cut by 4 bases and J by 2 bases, with 11 bases left in between. This CDR3 is built from 14 residues.